This entry describes one T cell receptor beta chain. Germline CDR1 and CDR2: SGHAT and FQNNGV. The CDR3 length is 18 residues. With V trimmed by 8 bases and J by 7 bases, 23 bases remained unmatched. The data derive from a study of T cells after yellow fever vaccination. A process of 5'RACE template switching, which added a universal primer site and UMIs, was used to make TCR cDNA. Each CDR3 protein gets one entry after TCRdb re-called the 5' RACE reads with MiXCR. The sample records 310,000 or so distinct CDR3 sequences, 6.8% being singletons. The sequenced sample was PBMCs, obtained approximately 47 days after the first yellow fever vaccination. The rearrangement links TRBV11-2 to TRBJ1-2; 9 bases agree with TRBD1. The clonotype originates from a man aged 18-30 years who received the YFV17D yellow fever vaccine. The CDR3 DNA reads as TGTGCCAGCGGACTACTTGTACAGGGGGCAGGTCATATAAGTGGCTACACCTTC. Protein: CASGLLVQGAGHISGYTF.